This TCR beta chain was sequenced for a study of blood T cell repertoires in COVID-19. Study information: Samples of COVID-19 (acute and convalescent) were obtained from the United States, Italy and Spain. PBMCs, B-cell-depleted T cells, or T cells were the source of the cDNA or gDNA that made up the material.

V lost 1 base and J lost 2, with 15 bases in between. Per the germline V gene, CDR1 is SGHRS and CDR2 is YFSETQ. The CDR3 has 17 amino acids. Method: immunoSEQ multiplex PCR; TCRdb's copy keeps in-frame clones and lacks some. This table holds roughly 120,000 clones, approximately 78% found once. Material for sequencing was peripheral blood. The chain has TRBV5-1 and TRBJ2-2, with a weak D call TRBD1 (6 bases). The receptor comes from a man between 65 and 80 years old with acute or convalescent COVID-19. The chain's CDR3 is CASSLMPGAPNTGELFF. The CDR3, as DNA: TGCGCCAGCAGCTTGATGCCAGGGGCTCCTAACACCGGGGAGCTGTTTTTT.